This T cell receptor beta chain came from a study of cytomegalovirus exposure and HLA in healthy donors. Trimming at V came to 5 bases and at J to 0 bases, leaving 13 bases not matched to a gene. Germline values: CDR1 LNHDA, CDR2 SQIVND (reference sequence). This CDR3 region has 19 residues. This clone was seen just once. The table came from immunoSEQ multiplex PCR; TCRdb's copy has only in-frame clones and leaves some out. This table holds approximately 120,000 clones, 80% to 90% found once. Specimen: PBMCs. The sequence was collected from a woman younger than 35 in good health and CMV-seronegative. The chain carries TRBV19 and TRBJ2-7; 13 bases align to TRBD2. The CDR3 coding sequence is TGTGCCAGTAGTTCAACCGGGACTAGCGGGGCCCTAAGCTCCTACGAGCAGTACTTC. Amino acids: CASSSTGTSGALSSYEQYF.